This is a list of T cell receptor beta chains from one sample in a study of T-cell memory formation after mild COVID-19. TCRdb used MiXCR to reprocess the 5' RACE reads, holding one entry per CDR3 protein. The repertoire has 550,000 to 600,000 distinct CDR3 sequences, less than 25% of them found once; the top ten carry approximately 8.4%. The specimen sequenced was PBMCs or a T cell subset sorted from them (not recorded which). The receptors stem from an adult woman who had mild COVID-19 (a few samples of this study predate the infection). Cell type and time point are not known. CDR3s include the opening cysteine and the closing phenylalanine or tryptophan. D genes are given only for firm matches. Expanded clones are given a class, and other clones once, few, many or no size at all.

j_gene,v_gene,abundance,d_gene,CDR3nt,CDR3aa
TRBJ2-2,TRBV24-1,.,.,TGTGCCACCAGTGATTTAGAGAACACCGGGGAGCTGTTTTTT,CATSDLENTGELFF
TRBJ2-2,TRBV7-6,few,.,TGTGCCAGCAGCTTAATAGGACAAGGGTCGGGCGGGGAGCTGTTTTTT,CASSLIGQGSGGELFF
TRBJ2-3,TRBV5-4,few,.,TGTGCCAGCAGCTTGGGGCCGGGATACCCAGATACGCAGTATTTT,CASSLGPGYPDTQYF
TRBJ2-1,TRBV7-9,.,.,TGTGCCAGCAGCTTCCCACCGGGGTATTCGAATGAGCAGTTCTTC,CASSFPPGYSNEQFF
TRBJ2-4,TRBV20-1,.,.,TGCAGTGCGGCCAGGGAAGGATTCCTAGCAGCCAAAAACATTCAGTACTTC,CSAAREGFLAAKNIQYF
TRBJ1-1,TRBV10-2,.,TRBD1,TGCGCCAGCAGTGGTACTCAGGGGGCTCGGACTGAAGCTTTCTTT,CASSGTQGARTEAFF
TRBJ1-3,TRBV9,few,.,TGTGCCAGCAGCGTAGCTTGGGGTGTCTCTGGAAACACCATATATTTT,CASSVAWGVSGNTIYF
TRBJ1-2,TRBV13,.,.,TGTGCCAGCAGCTTTGCCATGAATGGCTACACCTTC,CASSFAMNGYTF
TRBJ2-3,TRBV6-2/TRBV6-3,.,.,TGTGCCAGCAGCCCTAGGGGCCCACCAGATACGCAGTATTTT,CASSPRGPPDTQYF
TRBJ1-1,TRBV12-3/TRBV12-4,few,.,TGTGCCAGCAGTCCTTCCAGGCGAGTCACTGAAGCTTTCTTT,CASSPSRRVTEAFF
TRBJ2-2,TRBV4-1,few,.,TGCGCCAGCAGCCACAACAGGGCGGAGGGCACCGGGGAGCTGTTTTTT,CASSHNRAEGTGELFF
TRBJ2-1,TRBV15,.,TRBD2,TGTGCCACCAGCAGAGACCCCAGGGGGAGCGGGAGGGCATATCAGGGGAATGAGCAGTTCTTC,CATSRDPRGSGRAYQGNEQFF
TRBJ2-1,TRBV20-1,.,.,TGCAGTGCTAGCCCAACTTCCTCCTCCTACAATGAGCAGTTCTTC,CSASPTSSSYNEQFF
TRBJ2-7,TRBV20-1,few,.,TGCAGTGCCAAGGGCTTAACCTACGAGCAGTACTTC,CSAKGLTYEQYF
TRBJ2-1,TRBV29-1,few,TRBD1,TGCAGCGTAGGACAGGGGGGATACAATGAGCAGTTCTTC,CSVGQGGYNEQFF
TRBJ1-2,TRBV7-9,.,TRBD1,TGTGCCAGCAGCTTAGGGGAATCCGGGACAGGGGAAGGCTACACCTTC,CASSLGESGTGEGYTF
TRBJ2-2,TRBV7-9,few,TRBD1,TGTGCCAGCATCTCGCCGTGGGGACAGGGTAATGCCGGGGAGCTGTTTTTT,CASISPWGQGNAGELFF
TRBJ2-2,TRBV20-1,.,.,TGCAGTGCTCCTCACATCTACACCGGGGAGCTGTTTTTT,CSAPHIYTGELFF
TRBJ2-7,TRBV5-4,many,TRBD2,TGTGCCAGCAGCCCGGGGGGGGAGGCTGATGAGCAGTACTTC,CASSPGGEADEQYF
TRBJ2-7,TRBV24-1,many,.,TGTGCCACCAGTGATTCGAGAATGGGACTTTCCGCCTACGAGCAGTACTTC,CATSDSRMGLSAYEQYF
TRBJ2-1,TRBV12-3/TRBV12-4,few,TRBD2,TGTGCCAGCTCGACTAGCGGGACCTACAATGAGCAGTTCTTC,CASSTSGTYNEQFF
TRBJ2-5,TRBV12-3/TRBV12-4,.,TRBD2,TGTGCCAGCAGCGGACTAGCGGGTTATCAAGAGACCCAGTACTTC,CASSGLAGYQETQYF
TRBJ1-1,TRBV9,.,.,TGTGCCAGCAGCGTAGGGAGTGGGGATGTTGAAGCTTTCTTT,CASSVGSGDVEAFF
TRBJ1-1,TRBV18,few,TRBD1,TGTGCCAGCTCATCATCGACAGGGGGTATGAACACTGAAGCTTTCTTT,CASSSSTGGMNTEAFF
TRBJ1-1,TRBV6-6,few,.,TGTGCCAGCAGTTACTCGATTAGGGTTTTTGCTTTCTTT,CASSYSIRVFAFF
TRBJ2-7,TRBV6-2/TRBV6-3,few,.,TGTGCCAGCCGCTCCTACGAGCAGTACTTC,CASRSYEQYF
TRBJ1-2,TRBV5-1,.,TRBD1,TGCGCCAGCAGCCTGGGGACAGGGGTAGGCTATGGCTACACCTTC,CASSLGTGVGYGYTF
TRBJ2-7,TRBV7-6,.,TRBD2,TGTGCCAGCAGCTTAGCCCTAGCGGGGGCACCTGATTTGGGCGAGCAGTACTTC,CASSLALAGAPDLGEQYF
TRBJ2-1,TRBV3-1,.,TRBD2,TGTGCCAGCAGCGAATCGACTAGCTACTACAATGAGCAGTTCTTC,CASSESTSYYNEQFF